The clone carrying this T cell receptor beta chain showed up just once. The CDR3 is 16 amino acids. V lost 0 bases and J lost 1, with 9 bases in between. Germline loops: CDR1 LGHDT, CDR2 YNNKEL (reference sequence). Reverse transcription of roughly 0.5 to 1 ug RNA was performed with random hexamers. The TCR beta CDR3 was amplified by immunoSEQ multiplex PCR across 54 Vbeta, 13 Jbeta. A single record per CDR3 protein comes from TCRdb applying MiXCR to the immunoSEQ multiplex PCR reads. Counted here are 160,000 or so distinct CDR3 sequences, approximately 94% occurring once; the ten biggest clones make up around 0.21%. This sample is part of a study of CD8 T cells in Susac syndrome. The study sequenced TCR beta in blood CD8+ and CD4+ T cells. The multiple sclerosis control group comprised treatment-naive patients with stable or active relapsing-remitting disease. Negative isolation yielded CD8+ and CD4+ T cells; FACS enriched TEMRA cells.

Sequencing was done on a sample of CD8+ T cells from PBMCs. The chain recombines TRBV3-1 with TRBJ2-2; TRBD1 might be the D (5 bases). This sequence was found in a human donor with multiple sclerosis. The CDR3 coding sequence is TGTGCCAGCAGCCAAGAAGGCAGGGTGAACACCGGGGAGCTGTTTTTT. Protein sequence: CASSQEGRVNTGELFF.